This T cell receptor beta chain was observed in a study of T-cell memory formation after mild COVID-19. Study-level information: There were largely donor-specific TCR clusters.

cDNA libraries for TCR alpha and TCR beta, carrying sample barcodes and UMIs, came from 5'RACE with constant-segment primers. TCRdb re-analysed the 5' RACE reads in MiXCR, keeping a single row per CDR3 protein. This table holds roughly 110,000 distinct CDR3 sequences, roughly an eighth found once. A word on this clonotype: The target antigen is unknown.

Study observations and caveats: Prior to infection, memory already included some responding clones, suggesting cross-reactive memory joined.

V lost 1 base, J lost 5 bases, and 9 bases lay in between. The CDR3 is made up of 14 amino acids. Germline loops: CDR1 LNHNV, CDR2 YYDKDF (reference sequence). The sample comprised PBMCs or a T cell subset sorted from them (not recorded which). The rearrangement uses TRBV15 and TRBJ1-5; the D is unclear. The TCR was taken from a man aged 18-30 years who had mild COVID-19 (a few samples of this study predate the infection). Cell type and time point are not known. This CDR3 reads CATSRVGSDQPQHF. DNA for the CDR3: TGTGCCACCAGCAGAGTGGGCAGTGATCAGCCCCAGCATTTT.